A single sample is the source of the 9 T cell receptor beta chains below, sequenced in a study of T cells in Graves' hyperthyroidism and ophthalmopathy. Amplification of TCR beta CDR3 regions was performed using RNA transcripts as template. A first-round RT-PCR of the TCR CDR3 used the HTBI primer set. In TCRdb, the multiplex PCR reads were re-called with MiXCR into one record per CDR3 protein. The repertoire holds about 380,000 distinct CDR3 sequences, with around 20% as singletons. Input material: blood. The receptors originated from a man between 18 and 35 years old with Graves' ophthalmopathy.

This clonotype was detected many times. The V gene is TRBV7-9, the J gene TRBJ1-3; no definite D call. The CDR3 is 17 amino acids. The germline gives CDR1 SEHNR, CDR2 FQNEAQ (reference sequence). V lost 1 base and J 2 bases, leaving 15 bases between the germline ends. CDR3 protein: CASSLGSLANTGNTIYF. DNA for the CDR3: TGTGCCAGCAGCTTAGGTTCCCTCGCCAATACTGGAAACACCATATATTTT.

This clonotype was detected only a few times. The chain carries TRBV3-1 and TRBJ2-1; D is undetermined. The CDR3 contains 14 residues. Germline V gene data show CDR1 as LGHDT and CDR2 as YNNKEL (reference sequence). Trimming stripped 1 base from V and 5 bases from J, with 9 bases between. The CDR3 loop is CASSQARFDNEQFF. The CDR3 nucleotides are TGTGCCAGCAGCCAAGCCCGCTTTGACAATGAGCAGTTCTTC.

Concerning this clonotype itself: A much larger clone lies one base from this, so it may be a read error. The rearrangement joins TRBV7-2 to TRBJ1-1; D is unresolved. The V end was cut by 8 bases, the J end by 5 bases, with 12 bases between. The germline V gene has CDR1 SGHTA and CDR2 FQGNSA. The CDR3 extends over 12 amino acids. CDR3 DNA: TGTGCCAGCGGCTCCGCGCGGACTGAAGCTTTCTTT. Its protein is CASGSARTEAFF.

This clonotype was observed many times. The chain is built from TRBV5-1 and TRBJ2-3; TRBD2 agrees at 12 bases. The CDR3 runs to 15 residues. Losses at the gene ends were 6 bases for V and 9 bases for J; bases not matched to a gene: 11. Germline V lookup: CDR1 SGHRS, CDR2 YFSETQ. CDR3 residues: CASTEGTSGGKTQYF. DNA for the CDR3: TGCGCCAGCACTGAGGGTACTAGCGGGGGGAAGACGCAGTATTTT.

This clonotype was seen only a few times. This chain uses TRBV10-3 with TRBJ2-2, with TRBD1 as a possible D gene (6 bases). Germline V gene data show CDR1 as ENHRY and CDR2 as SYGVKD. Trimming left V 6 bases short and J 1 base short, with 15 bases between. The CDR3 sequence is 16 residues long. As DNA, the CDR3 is TGTGCCATCAGCCAACCGTCGGGACAGAACACCGGGGAGCTGTTTTTT. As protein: CAISQPSGQNTGELFF.

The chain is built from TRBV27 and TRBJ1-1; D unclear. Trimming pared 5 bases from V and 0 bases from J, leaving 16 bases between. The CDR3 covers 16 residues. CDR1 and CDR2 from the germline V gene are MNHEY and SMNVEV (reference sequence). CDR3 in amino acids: CASSSMGAPMNTEAFF. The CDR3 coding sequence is TGTGCCAGCAGTAGTATGGGTGCCCCAATGAACACTGAAGCTTTCTTT.

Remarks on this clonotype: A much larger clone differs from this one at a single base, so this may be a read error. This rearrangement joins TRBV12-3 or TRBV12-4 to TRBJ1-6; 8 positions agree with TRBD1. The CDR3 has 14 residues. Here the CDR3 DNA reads TGTGCCAGCAGCAGGGGGCTGGCAAATTCACCCCCCCACTTT. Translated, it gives CASSRGLANSPPHF.

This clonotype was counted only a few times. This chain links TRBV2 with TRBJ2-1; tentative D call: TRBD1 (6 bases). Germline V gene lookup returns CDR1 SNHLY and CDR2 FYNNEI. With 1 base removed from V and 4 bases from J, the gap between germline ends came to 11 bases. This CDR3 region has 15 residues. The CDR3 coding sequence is TGTGCCAGCAGTGAAGAGTGGGGGCTATACAATGAGCAGTTCTTC. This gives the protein CASSEEWGLYNEQFF.

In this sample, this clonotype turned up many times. The CDR3 loop reads CASNRDPRTNTEAFF. The CDR3 DNA reads TGCGCCAGCAACCGGGACCCCCGGACTAACACTGAAGCTTTCTTT. The chain is built from TRBV5-1 and TRBJ1-1, with a weak D call TRBD1 (5 bases). CDR1 is SGHRS, CDR2 YFSETQ, per germline. The length of the CDR3 is 15 residues. V lost 6 bases and J lost 2, with 17 bases in between.